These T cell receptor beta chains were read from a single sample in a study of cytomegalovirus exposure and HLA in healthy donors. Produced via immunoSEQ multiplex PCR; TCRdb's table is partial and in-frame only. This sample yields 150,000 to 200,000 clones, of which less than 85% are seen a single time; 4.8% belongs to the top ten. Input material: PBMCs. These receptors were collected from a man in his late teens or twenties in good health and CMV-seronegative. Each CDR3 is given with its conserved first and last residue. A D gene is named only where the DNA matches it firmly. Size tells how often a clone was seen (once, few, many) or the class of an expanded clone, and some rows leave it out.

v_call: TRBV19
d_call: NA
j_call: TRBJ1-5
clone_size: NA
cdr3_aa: CASRPRQGNQPQHF
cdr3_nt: TGTGCCAGTAGACCCCGACAGGGCAATCAGCCCCAGCATTTT

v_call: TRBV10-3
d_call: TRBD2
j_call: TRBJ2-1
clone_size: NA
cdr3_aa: CATSRGTGLAEYNEQFF
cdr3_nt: TGTGCCACCTCCAGGGGCACGGGACTAGCGGAATACAATGAGCAGTTCTTC

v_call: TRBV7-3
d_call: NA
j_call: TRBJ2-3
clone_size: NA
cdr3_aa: CASSASGASSTDTQYF
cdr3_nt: TGTGCCAGCAGCGCAAGCGGTGCTTCTAGCACAGATACGCAGTATTTT

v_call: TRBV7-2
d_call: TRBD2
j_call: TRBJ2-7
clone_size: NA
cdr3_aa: CASSLVIWEGEDEQYF
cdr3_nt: TGTGCCAGCAGCTTAGTTATTTGGGAGGGAGAGGACGAGCAGTACTTC

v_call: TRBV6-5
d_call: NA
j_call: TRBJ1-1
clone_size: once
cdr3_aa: CASSTIPGGGTEAFF
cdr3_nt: TGTGCCAGCAGTACCATACCTGGGGGAGGGACTGAAGCTTTCTTT

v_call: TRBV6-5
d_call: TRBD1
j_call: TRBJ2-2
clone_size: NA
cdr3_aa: CASSYGDRGRGELFF
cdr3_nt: TGTGCCAGCAGTTACGGGGACAGGGGAAGAGGGGAGCTGTTTTTT

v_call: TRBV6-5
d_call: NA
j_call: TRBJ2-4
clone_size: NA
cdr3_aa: CASGQGGNIQYF
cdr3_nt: TGTGCCAGCGGACAGGGAGGGAACATTCAGTACTTC

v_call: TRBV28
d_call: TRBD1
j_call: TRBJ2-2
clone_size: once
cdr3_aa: CASSLGTRWDRNTGELFF
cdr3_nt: TGTGCCAGCAGCTTGGGAACCCGTTGGGACAGGAACACCGGGGAGCTGTTTTTT

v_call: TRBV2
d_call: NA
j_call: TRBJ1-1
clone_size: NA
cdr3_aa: CASNREGYTEAFF
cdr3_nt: TGTGCCAGCAATCGCGAGGGCTACACTGAAGCTTTCTTT

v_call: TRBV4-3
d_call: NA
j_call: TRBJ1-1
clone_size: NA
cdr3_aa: CASSPLMNTEAFF
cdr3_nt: TGCGCCAGCAGCCCCCTAATGAACACTGAAGCTTTCTTT

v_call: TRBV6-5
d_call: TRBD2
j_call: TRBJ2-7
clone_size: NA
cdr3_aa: CASSYWGRGGNEQYF
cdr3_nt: TGTGCCAGCAGTTACTGGGGGCGGGGGGGCAACGAGCAGTACTTC

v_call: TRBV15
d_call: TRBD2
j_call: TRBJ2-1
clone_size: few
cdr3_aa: CATSGLAGVGEQFF
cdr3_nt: TGTGCCACCAGTGGACTAGCGGGAGTGGGTGAGCAGTTCTTC